This paragraph covers one T cell receptor beta chain sequence. Antigen specificity is unknown. The data were taken from a study of regulatory T cells in long-lasting Graves disease. Described time point: persistent/refractory GD, antithyroid drugs over 5 years with positive TRAb. The TCR library was prepared using RNA isolated from PBMCs. Both iRepertoire HTBI primers and Arm-PCR of CDR3 regions were used to build the TCR beta libraries. TCRdb independently ran MiXCR on the multiplex PCR reads; one entry per CDR3 protein. This table has about 290,000 distinct CDR3 sequences, around 21% appearing once. Germline CDR1 reads LNHDA; CDR2 reads SQIVND (reference sequence). Trimming cost V 4 bases and J 5 bases, with 11 bases left between them. The CDR3 loop spans 14 amino acids. Whole-study findings and limits: Persistent disease exhibited a predilection for TRBV28, TRBJ1-2 and TRBJ2-5.

The sample in question was peripheral blood mononuclear cells (PBMCs), obtained when the disease was refractory, from a patient treated with antithyroid drugs. The sequence was collected from a female donor with Graves disease. The rearrangement uses TRBV19 and TRBJ1-4; D is unclear. The CDR3 spells CASSTPGLNEKLFF. The CDR3 region has the DNA TGTGCCAGTAGTACCCCAGGTTTGAATGAAAAACTGTTTTTT.